This note documents a single T cell receptor (beta chain) sequence. TCRdb's table, derived via immunoSEQ multiplex PCR, lists solely in-frame clones and lacks some. The data hold approximately 100,000 clones, with 50% to 65% observed a single time. The data are from a study of cytotoxic CD8 clonotypes in ibrutinib-treated CLL. On the study more broadly: The cohort had 10 to 11 relapsed/refractory and around 14 treatment-naive patients, around 18 IGHV unmutated. After treatment lasting a median about twelve months, range 6 to 36, response samples were collected.

Looked up from germline, CDR1 is MNHEY and CDR2 is SMNVEV (reference sequence). V dropped 5 bases and J dropped 4; count of bases not matched to a gene: 8. This CDR3 spans 15 amino acids. This chain joins TRBV27 and TRBJ1-2; 9 bases map to TRBD1. Sequencing was performed on PBMCs, taken after 24 months of ibrutinib treatment. The sequence was collected from a human donor with chronic lymphocytic leukemia. CDR3 DNA sequence: TGTGCCAGCAGTCCTCAATCGACAGGGGGCTATGGCTACACCTTC. It yields the protein CASSPQSTGGYGYTF.